Following are 29 T cell receptor beta chains from one sample sequenced in a study of blood T cell repertoires in COVID-19. Here immunoSEQ multiplex PCR was the method, and the copy in TCRdb shows in-frame clones only, minus some. This sample carries around 180,000 clones, under 80% of them seen once, and the ten largest clones take 2.5% to 3%. Material for sequencing was peripheral blood. These receptors originate from a woman aged 80 or over with acute or convalescent COVID-19.

This chain joins TRBV12-3 or TRBV12-4 and TRBJ1-1; 8 positions match TRBD1. V shed 4 bases and J 7 bases; nucleotides not matched to a gene: 5. The CDR3 loop spans 13 amino acids. The DNA of the CDR3 is TGTGCCAGCAGTTCGGGACAGGAACTTGAAGCTTTCTTT. Translation gives CASSSGQELEAFF.

This clone was counted a few times. The chain links TRBV7-9 to TRBJ1-2; D gene uncertain. V dropped 4 bases and J dropped 7 bases, with 16 bases sitting between them. The CDR3 covers 14 residues. The germline CDR1 and CDR2 sequences are SEHNR and FQNEAQ (reference sequence). The CDR3 spells CASSSSEGTVGYTF. In DNA, the CDR3 is TGTGCCAGCAGCTCATCGGAGGGAACGGTTGGCTACACCTTC. Combining the CDR3 with reference TRBV7-9 and TRBJ1-2 gives the whole variable domain DTGVSQNPRHKITKRGQNVTFRCDPISEHNRLYWYRQTLGQGPEFLTYFQNEAQLEKSRLLSDRFSAERPKGSFSTLEIQRTEQGDSAMYLCASSSSEGTVGYTFGSGTRLTVV.

This chain connects TRBV30 to TRBJ1-6, with D perhaps TRBD1 (5 bases). The CDR3 contains 14 residues. From germline, CDR1 is GTSNPN and CDR2 SVGIG (reference sequence). V was shortened by 0 bases and J by 6 bases, with 9 bases between the two germline ends. CDR3 DNA sequence: TGTGCCTGGAGTGTAACAAGGGGTAATTCACCCCTCCACTTT. It translates to CAWSVTRGNSPLHF. Supplemented by reference TRBV30 and TRBJ1-6, the full variable domain reads SQTIHQWPATLVQPVGSPLSLECTVEGTSNPNLYWYRQAAGRGLQLLFYSVGIGQISSEVPQNLSASRPQDRQFILSSKKLLLSDSGFYLCAWSVTRGNSPLHFGNGTRLTVT.

The V call is TRBV12-3 or TRBV12-4, the J call TRBJ2-2; possible D gene TRBD1, 6 bases. V shed 3 bases and J shed 6 bases, with 8 bases lying between them. This CDR3 region has 13 residues. In DNA, the CDR3 is TGTGCCAGCAGTTTTGGGGGCCCCGGGGAGCTGTTTTTT. This codes for CASSFGGPGELFF.

The rearrangement joins TRBV24-1 to TRBJ2-5; maybe TRBD2 (6 bases). The germline CDR1 and CDR2 sequences are KGHDR and SFDVKD. The ends were cut back, 9 bases at V and 3 bases at J, with 10 bases in the middle. This CDR3 spans 12 amino acids. The chain's CDR3 is CATAGSEETQYF. The CDR3 coding sequence is TGTGCCACCGCGGGATCGGAAGAGACCCAGTACTTC.

V is TRBV7-8 and J is TRBJ1-1; D is possibly TRBD1 (5 bases). Germline CDR1 and CDR2: SGHVS and FQNEAQ. This CDR3 has 15 amino acids. V shed 5 bases and J shed 4 bases, with 17 bases lying between them. DNA of the CDR3: TGTGCCAGCAGCCCGGGTCCGGGGGTCGGCACTGAAGCTTTCTTT. Translated: CASSPGPGVGTEAFF.

The gene calls are TRBV7-8 and TRBJ2-7; TRBD1 might be the D (6 bases). This CDR3 contains 14 residues. The V end lost 7 bases, the J end lost 6 bases, and 19 bases lay between the germline ends. Germline V CDR1 and CDR2: SGHVS, FQNEAQ. The CDR3: CASTPPGQPSEQYF. CDR3 nucleotides: TGTGCCAGCACCCCACCCGGACAGCCTAGCGAGCAGTACTTC.

V gene TRBV4-2 combines with J gene TRBJ2-7, with 12 bases identical to TRBD2. Germline trimming cut 0 bases from V and 2 bases from J; bases unmatched to any gene: 2. This CDR3 spans 16 amino acids. Per germline, CDR1 LGHNA and CDR2 YNFKEQ. The CDR3 sequence is CASSQEGTSGPYEQYF. Here the CDR3 DNA reads TGTGCCAGCAGCCAAGAGGGGACTAGCGGGCCCTACGAGCAGTACTTC.

This clone has only a few counts. This chain connects TRBV10-1 to TRBJ2-6; TRBD1 matches at 8 bases. Germline CDR1 and CDR2: WNHNN and SYGVQD (reference sequence). This CDR3 comprises 18 residues. V was clipped by 2 bases and J by 1 base; unmatched bases: 7. The CDR3 DNA is TGCGCCAGCAGTGAGAGTGGACAGGGCAGATCTGGGGCCAACGTCCTGACTTTC. It codes for CASSESGQGRSGANVLTF.

This sequence joins TRBV5-4 and TRBJ2-2; 14 bases are shared with TRBD2. This CDR3 contains 18 residues. J gave up 4 bases and V 4 bases, and 9 bases lay outside the gene matches. The germline V gene encodes CDR1 SGHNT and CDR2 YYREEE (reference sequence). CDR3 coding DNA: TGTGCCAGCAGCCGCGGACTAGCGGGGGGAGGTCCCACCGGGGAGCTGTTTTTT. It encodes CASSRGLAGGGPTGELFF.

The rearrangement joins TRBV6-2 or TRBV6-3 to TRBJ2-7, with 14 nucleotides matching TRBD2. CDR1 is MNHEY and CDR2 is SVGEGT in the germline V gene. The J segment lost 5 bases and the V segment lost 5 bases, leaving 5 bases of the junction unmatched. CDR3 size: 15 residues. CDR3 sequence: CASSKGTSGSHEQYF. CDR3 nucleotides: TGTGCCAGCAGTAAAGGGACTAGCGGGAGTCACGAGCAGTACTTC.

This clone was observed a handful of times. The V gene is TRBV14, the J gene TRBJ1-3, with a tentative D call TRBD1 (5 bases). CDR1 is SGHDN, CDR2 FVKESK, per germline. This CDR3 has 14 amino acids. V lost 2 bases and J 1 base, leaving 6 bases between the germline ends. For the CDR3, the DNA is TGTGCCAGCAGCCAATACAGGTCTGGAAACACCATATATTTT. Translating gives CASSQYRSGNTIYF.

This chain joins TRBV4-2 and TRBJ2-7; 7 positions agree with TRBD2. Trimming at V came to 4 bases and at J to 2 bases, leaving 5 bases not matched to a gene. Looked up from germline, CDR1 is LGHNA and CDR2 is YNFKEQ. CDR3 length: 14 amino acids. The CDR3 nucleotides read TGTGCCAGCAGCCGGAGCCGGGAGGCCTACGAGCAGTACTTC. It specifies CASSRSREAYEQYF.

Only one count was recorded for this clone. J is TRBJ1-5 and V is TRBV6-6; no clear D gene. CDR1 MNHNY and CDR2 SVGAGI come from the germline V gene (reference sequence). The V and J ends lost 8 bases and 1 base respectively, with 12 bases between them. The CDR3 is 14 amino acids. CDR3: CASVERVSNQPQHF. The CDR3 DNA reads TGTGCCAGCGTAGAGCGTGTGAGCAATCAGCCCCAGCATTTT.

The genes are TRBV24-1 and TRBJ2-1; D is undetermined. Trimming pared 3 bases from V and 9 bases from J, leaving 5 bases between. The CDR3 totals 11 residues. Germline V gene lookup returns CDR1 KGHDR and CDR2 SFDVKD. CDR3 amino acids: CATSDEAEQFF. Here the CDR3 DNA reads TGTGCCACCAGTGATGAGGCTGAGCAGTTCTTC.

This clone occurred a few times. The gene calls are TRBV7-3 and TRBJ2-3; weak D call: TRBD2 (6 bases). Trimming pared 3 bases from V and 2 bases from J, leaving 9 bases between. From germline, CDR1 is SGHTA and CDR2 FQGTGA. The CDR3 contains 14 residues. CDR3 sequence (DNA): TGTGCCAGCAGCTTGGCGGGAATCACAGATACGCAGTATTTT. Its protein product is CASSLAGITDTQYF.

V gene TRBV9 combines with J gene TRBJ2-3, with 7 bases matching TRBD2. Looked up from germline, CDR1 is SGDLS and CDR2 is YYNGEE. This CDR3 comprises 15 residues. After removal of 2 bases from V and 2 bases from J, the junction contained 5 bases not matched to a gene. Here the CDR3 reads CASSVRGSDTDTQYF. The CDR3 nucleotides are TGTGCCAGCAGCGTCCGCGGGAGTGACACAGATACGCAGTATTTT.

This chain links TRBV4-3 with TRBJ2-2; TRBD2 matches 10 bases. The J segment lost 3 bases and the V segment lost 4 bases, leaving 5 bases of the junction unmatched. Germline-derived CDR1 and CDR2 are LGHNA and YSLEER. CDR3 length equals 16 residues. CDR3 nucleotides: TGCGCCAGCAGCCCAATCCTAGCGGGAGACACCGGGGAGCTGTTTTTT. This sequence encodes CASSPILAGDTGELFF.

The chain combines TRBV7-3 with TRBJ1-5; 12 nucleotides line up with TRBD1. The germline gives CDR1 SGHTA, CDR2 FQGTGA. The ends lost 4 bases at V and 3 bases at J; junction bases unmatched: 19. This CDR3 has 21 amino acids. CDR3 region: CASSSEVPGQGAIRLNQPQHF. The CDR3 DNA reads TGTGCCAGCAGCTCGGAGGTCCCGGGACAGGGGGCGATTAGACTCAATCAGCCCCAGCATTTT.

The J gene is TRBJ2-4, the V gene TRBV27; 7 bases map to TRBD1. CDR3 length equals 13 residues. Losses at the gene ends were 10 bases for V and 4 bases for J; bases not matched to a gene: 7. In germline, CDR1 is MNHEY, CDR2 SMNVEV (reference sequence). CDR3 DNA: TGTGCCATTAGGGACAGCGATAAAAACATTCAGTACTTC. Translating it yields CAIRDSDKNIQYF.

V usage is TRBV10-2 and J usage is TRBJ1-1; D call uncertain. The CDR3 sequence is 14 residues long. Germline V gene lookup returns CDR1 WSHSY and CDR2 SAAADI. V lost 7 bases to trimming and J lost 0 bases, with 12 bases between them. Here the CDR3 DNA reads TGCGCCAGCAAAGAGGAGAGAATGAACACTGAAGCTTTCTTT. Translation gives CASKEERMNTEAFF.

This chain connects TRBV27 to TRBJ1-1; D is perhaps TRBD1 (6 bases). Trimming took 2 bases from V and 1 from J, leaving 11 bases between them. The CDR3 length is 15 residues. The germline gives CDR1 MNHEY, CDR2 SMNVEV (reference sequence). CDR3 bases: TGTGCCAGCAGTTTACAGGGGTCCCCGAACACTGAAGCTTTCTTT. Protein sequence: CASSLQGSPNTEAFF.

This clone appeared once. The chain employs TRBV14 and TRBJ2-7; 8 bases fit TRBD1. The CDR3 totals 16 residues. The trim removed 4 bases at V and 5 bases at J, leaving 13 bases unmatched. Germline CDR1 and CDR2: SGHDN and FVKESK. CDR3 sequence reads: CASSPGTGWLHDEQYF. The DNA for the CDR3 is TGTGCCAGCAGCCCCGGGACAGGCTGGTTGCACGACGAGCAGTACTTC.

This clone was detected a few times. The gene calls are TRBV5-1 and TRBJ1-4; no firm D call. Trimming stripped 0 bases from V and 3 bases from J, with 9 bases between. The germline gives CDR1 SGHRS, CDR2 YFSETQ. CDR3 length equals 15 residues. CDR3: CASSLAVGANEKLFF. CDR3 coding DNA: TGCGCCAGCAGCTTGGCCGTCGGGGCTAATGAAAAACTGTTTTTT.

CDR3 region: CASSRGTSGNYEQYF. In DNA form, the CDR3 reads TGTGCCAGCAGCCGCGGGACTAGCGGGAACTACGAGCAGTACTTC. The chain carries TRBV11-2 and TRBJ2-7; 13 nucleotides match TRBD2. Trimming took 5 bases from V and 3 from J; bases not matched to a gene: 4. The germline CDR1 and CDR2 sequences are SGHAT and FQNNGV. CDR3 length: 15 residues.

This rearrangement joins TRBV7-6 to TRBJ2-7; 10 bases map to TRBD2. J lost 3 bases, V lost 5 bases, and 4 bases had no gene match. The CDR3 sequence is 14 residues long. Germline lookup yields CDR1 SGHVS and CDR2 FNYEAQ. CDR3 bases: TGTGCCAGCAGCCCACAGCGGGGGGGCTACGAGCAGTACTTC. Residues: CASSPQRGGYEQYF.

The chain has TRBV19 and TRBJ2-2; no definite D call. The CDR3 runs to 14 residues. The V and J ends lost 9 bases and 2 bases respectively, with 13 bases between them. Germline CDR1 LNHDA, CDR2 SQIVND (reference sequence). The CDR3, as DNA: TGTGCCAGCAAGAACAGAAGAAACACCGGGGAGCTGTTTTTT. Encoded protein: CASKNRRNTGELFF.

The chain employs TRBV3-1 (or the pseudogene TRBV3-2) and TRBJ2-7; no clear D gene. Looked up from germline, CDR1 is LGHDT and CDR2 is YNNKEL (reference sequence). Trimming removed 3 bases from V and 5 bases from J, with 8 bases in between. The CDR3 is 12 residues long. The chain's CDR3 is CASSHSTDEQYF. DNA of the CDR3: TGTGCCAGCAGCCATTCCACGGACGAGCAGTACTTC.

This clone was seen only a few times. This chain joins TRBV4-3 and TRBJ1-1, with D unresolved. The V gene lost 1 base and the J gene lost 7 bases, with 7 bases spanning the gap. CDR3 length equals 12 residues. In germline, CDR1 is LGHNA, CDR2 YSLEER. CDR3 nucleotides: TGCGCCAGCAGCCAAGTTAACGGTGAAGCTTTCTTT. Translating gives CASSQVNGEAFF.